Each of the 3 T cell receptor beta chains below was sequenced from the same sample in a study of T cell repertoires in cytomegalovirus infection. No antigen has been assigned to these receptors. TCRdb reprocessed the reads with MiXCR, giving one entry per CDR3 protein. The data contain fewer than 85,000 distinct CDR3 sequences, more than 40% of them singletons. The starting material was CD8+ T cells from cultured PBMCs, obtained from culture after CMV antigen stimulation. These receptors were taken from a human donor in good health (CMV status not recorded). Some clones in this sample may be carry-over from other donors' samples.

The CDR3 DNA sequence: TGTGCCAGCAGTCTAAGCGGGAGATTGAATGAGCAGTTCTTC. Translation gives CASSLSGRLNEQFF. This sequence joins TRBV27 and TRBJ2-1; 8 nucleotides align to TRBD2. In germline, CDR1 is MNHEY, CDR2 SMNVEV (reference sequence). The CDR3 consists of 14 residues. Trimming at V came to 5 bases and at J to 7 bases, leaving 7 bases not matched to a gene.

The chain has TRBV12-3 or TRBV12-4 and TRBJ1-5, with D unresolved. The CDR3 is 15 amino acids. Trimming removed 5 bases at V and 0 bases at J, with 11 bases between. The CDR3 loop is CASSMTPYSNQPQHF. CDR3 nucleotides: TGTGCCAGCAGTATGACACCATATAGCAATCAGCCCCAGCATTTT.

The chain links TRBV7-9 to TRBJ2-2; the match to TRBD1 covers 7 bases. Looked up from germline, CDR1 is SEHNR and CDR2 is FQNEAQ (reference sequence). CDR3 length equals 18 residues. V lost 4 bases and J lost 1; bases outside the gene matches: 12. The CDR3 sequence: CASSYPPRGKMNTGELFF. In DNA, the CDR3 is TGTGCCAGCAGCTACCCACCCAGGGGGAAAATGAACACCGGGGAGCTGTTTTTT.